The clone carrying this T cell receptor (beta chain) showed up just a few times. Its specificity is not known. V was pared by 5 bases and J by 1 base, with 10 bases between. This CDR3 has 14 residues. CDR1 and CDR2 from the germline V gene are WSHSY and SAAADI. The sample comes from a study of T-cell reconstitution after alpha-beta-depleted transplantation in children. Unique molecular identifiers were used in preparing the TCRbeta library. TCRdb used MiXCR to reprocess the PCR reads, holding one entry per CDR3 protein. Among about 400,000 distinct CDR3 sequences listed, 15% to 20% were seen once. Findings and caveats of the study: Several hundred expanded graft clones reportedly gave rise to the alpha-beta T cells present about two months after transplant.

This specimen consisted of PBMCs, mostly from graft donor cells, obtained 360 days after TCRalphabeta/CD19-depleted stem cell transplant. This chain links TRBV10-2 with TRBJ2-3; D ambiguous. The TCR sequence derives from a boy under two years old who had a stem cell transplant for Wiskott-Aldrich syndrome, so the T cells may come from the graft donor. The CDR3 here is CASSPIRRTDTQYF. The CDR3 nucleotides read TGCGCCAGCAGTCCGATAAGGCGCACAGATACGCAGTATTTT.